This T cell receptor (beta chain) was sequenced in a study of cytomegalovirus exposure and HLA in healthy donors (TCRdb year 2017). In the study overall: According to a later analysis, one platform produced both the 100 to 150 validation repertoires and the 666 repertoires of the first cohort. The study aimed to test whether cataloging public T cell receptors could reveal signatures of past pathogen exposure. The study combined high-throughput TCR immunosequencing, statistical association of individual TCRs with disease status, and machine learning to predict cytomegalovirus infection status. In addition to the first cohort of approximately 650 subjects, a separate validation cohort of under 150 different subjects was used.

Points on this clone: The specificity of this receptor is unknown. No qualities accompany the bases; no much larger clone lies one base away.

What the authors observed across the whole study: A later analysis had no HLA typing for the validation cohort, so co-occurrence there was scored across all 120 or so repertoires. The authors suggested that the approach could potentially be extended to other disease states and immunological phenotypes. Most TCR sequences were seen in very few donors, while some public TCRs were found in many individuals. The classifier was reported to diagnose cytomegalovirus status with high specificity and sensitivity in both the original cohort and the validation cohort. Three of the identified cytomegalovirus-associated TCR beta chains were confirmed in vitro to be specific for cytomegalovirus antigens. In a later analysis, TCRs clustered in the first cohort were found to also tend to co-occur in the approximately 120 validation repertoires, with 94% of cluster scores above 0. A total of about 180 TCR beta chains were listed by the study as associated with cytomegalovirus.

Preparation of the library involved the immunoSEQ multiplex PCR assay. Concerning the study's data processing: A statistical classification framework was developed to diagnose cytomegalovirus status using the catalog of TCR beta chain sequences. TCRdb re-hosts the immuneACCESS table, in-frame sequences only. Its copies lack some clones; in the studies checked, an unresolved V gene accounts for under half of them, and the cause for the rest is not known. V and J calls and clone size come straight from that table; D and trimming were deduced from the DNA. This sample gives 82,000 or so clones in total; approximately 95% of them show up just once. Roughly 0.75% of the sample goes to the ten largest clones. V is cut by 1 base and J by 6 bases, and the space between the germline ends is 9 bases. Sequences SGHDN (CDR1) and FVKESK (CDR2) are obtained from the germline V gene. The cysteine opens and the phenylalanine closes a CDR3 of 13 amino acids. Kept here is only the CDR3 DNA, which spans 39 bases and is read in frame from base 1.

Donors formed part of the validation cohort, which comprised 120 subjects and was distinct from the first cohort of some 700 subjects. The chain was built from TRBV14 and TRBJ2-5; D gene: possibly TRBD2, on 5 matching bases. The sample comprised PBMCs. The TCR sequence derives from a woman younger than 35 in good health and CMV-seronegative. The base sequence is TGTGCCAGCAGCCAAGTTACGGGAAAGACCCAGTACTTC. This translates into CASSQVTGKTQYF.